This paragraph reports one TCR beta chain. Its antigen remains unknown. There are 13 residues in the CDR3. Germline V gene sequence: CDR1 MNHNY, CDR2 SVGAGI (reference sequence). V gave up 0 bases and J gave up 5 bases, with 5 bases separating them. This specimen comes from a study of cytomegalovirus exposure and HLA in healthy donors. Study results and limitations: In a later analysis, HLA-associated TCR beta chains were more clonally expanded than equally common others.

PCR primers comprised 60 Vbeta and 13 Jbeta primers. Clones were read by immunoSEQ multiplex PCR, and TCRdb kept only the in-frame ones, dropping some. The top ten clones hold roughly 1% of a sample with roughly 200,000 clones, 75% to 90% of them seen once. The origin of this receptor is a woman under 30 in good health and CMV-seronegative. What was sequenced was PBMCs. The V and J genes are TRBV6-6 and TRBJ1-5, with unresolved D. The CDR3, as DNA: TGTGCCAGCAGTTACTCTCAGGATCAGCCCCAGCATTTT. Translation gives CASSYSQDQPQHF.